This is a list of T cell receptor beta chains from one sample in a study of beta chain features in type 1 diabetes. Clones were sequenced by immunoSEQ multiplex PCR, and TCRdb holds only the in-frame ones, with some missing. The table shows 860,000 or so clones, with roughly 15% occurring only once. Material for sequencing was naive CD4+ T cells from blood. The receptor source for this set is a woman between 18 and 30 years old in good health. Each CDR3 is given with its conserved first and last residue. The order of the fields is clone size, V gene, D gene, J gene, CDR3 protein, CDR3 DNA. A D gene is named only where the DNA matches it firmly. Some rows mark clone size as missing; the rest say once, few, many or name a class of expanded clone.

clone_size: .
v_call: TRBV4-2
d_call: TRBD2
j_call: TRBJ2-3
cdr3_aa: CASSRAPGLATSTDTQYF
cdr3_nt: TGTGCCAGCAGCCGGGCGCCCGGACTAGCCACTAGCACAGATACGCAGTATTTT

clone_size: few
v_call: TRBV13
d_call: .
j_call: TRBJ2-7
cdr3_aa: CASSLATSGGRYEQYF
cdr3_nt: TGTGCCAGCAGCTTAGCAACTTCCGGGGGTCGCTACGAGCAGTACTTC

clone_size: few
v_call: TRBV7-2
d_call: .
j_call: TRBJ2-7
cdr3_aa: CASSLVERYEQYF
cdr3_nt: TGTGCCAGCAGCTTAGTGGAAAGATACGAGCAGTACTTC

clone_size: few
v_call: TRBV10-3
d_call: .
j_call: TRBJ2-7
cdr3_aa: CAISGGTAYEQYF
cdr3_nt: TGTGCCATCAGTGGCGGGACAGCCTACGAGCAGTACTTC

clone_size: few
v_call: TRBV29-1
d_call: TRBD1
j_call: TRBJ2-7
cdr3_aa: CSVGLSSGGSYEQYF
cdr3_nt: TGCAGCGTTGGACTTTCGTCAGGGGGATCCTACGAGCAGTACTTC

clone_size: .
v_call: TRBV6-5
d_call: .
j_call: TRBJ2-4
cdr3_aa: CASSTAFAKNIQYF
cdr3_nt: TGTGCCAGCAGTACCGCCTTTGCCAAAAACATTCAGTACTTC

clone_size: .
v_call: TRBV28
d_call: .
j_call: TRBJ2-5
cdr3_aa: CASMPQQGKLGSGLRTQYF
cdr3_nt: TGTGCCAGCATGCCGCAACAGGGAAAACTGGGGAGTGGGCTTAGGACCCAGTACTTC

clone_size: few
v_call: TRBV9
d_call: .
j_call: TRBJ1-2
cdr3_aa: CASSVGNTNYGYTF
cdr3_nt: TGTGCCAGCAGCGTAGGAAACACCAACTATGGCTACACCTTC

clone_size: few
v_call: TRBV28
d_call: .
j_call: TRBJ1-1
cdr3_aa: CASNDRAKIGAFF
cdr3_nt: TGTGCCAGTAACGACAGAGCTAAAATTGGGGCTTTCTTT

clone_size: few
v_call: TRBV4-1
d_call: .
j_call: TRBJ2-1
cdr3_aa: CASSQAGVGVYHEQFF
cdr3_nt: TGCGCCAGCAGCCAAGCTGGTGTCGGAGTCTACCATGAGCAGTTCTTC

clone_size: few
v_call: TRBV28
d_call: TRBD2
j_call: TRBJ2-7
cdr3_aa: CASSLVVRLRVLSSGSWDEQYF
cdr3_nt: TGTGCCAGCAGTCTCGTCGTCCGACTAAGGGTCTTATCTAGCGGGAGTTGGGACGAGCAGTACTTC

clone_size: .
v_call: TRBV6-6
d_call: .
j_call: TRBJ1-2
cdr3_aa: CASSHGGYTF
cdr3_nt: TGTGCCAGCTCCCATGGGGGCTACACCTTC

clone_size: few
v_call: TRBV18
d_call: .
j_call: TRBJ1-1
cdr3_aa: CASSRTAPNTEAFF
cdr3_nt: TGTGCCAGCTCTAGGACAGCGCCGAACACTGAAGCTTTCTTT

clone_size: few
v_call: TRBV4-2
d_call: TRBD2
j_call: TRBJ2-7
cdr3_aa: CASSQDWITSGMIYEQYF
cdr3_nt: TGTGCCAGCAGCCAAGATTGGATCACTAGCGGAATGATCTACGAGCAGTACTTC

clone_size: few
v_call: TRBV7-2
d_call: TRBD1
j_call: TRBJ2-7
cdr3_aa: CASSLTGTATYEQYF
cdr3_nt: TGTGCCAGCAGCTTAACCGGGACAGCCACCTACGAGCAGTACTTC

clone_size: few
v_call: TRBV25-1
d_call: .
j_call: TRBJ2-7
cdr3_aa: CASSEYPSQGSYEQYF
cdr3_nt: TGTGCCAGCAGTGAATATCCCTCACAGGGCTCCTACGAGCAGTACTTC

clone_size: .
v_call: TRBV7-9
d_call: .
j_call: TRBJ2-7
cdr3_aa: CASSLAQGMTYEQYF
cdr3_nt: TGTGCCAGCAGCTTAGCGCAGGGGATGACCTACGAGCAGTACTTC

clone_size: .
v_call: TRBV11-3
d_call: .
j_call: TRBJ2-1
cdr3_aa: CASSQHARNNEQFF
cdr3_nt: TGTGCCAGCAGCCAGCACGCGCGGAACAATGAGCAGTTCTTC

clone_size: .
v_call: TRBV6-1
d_call: .
j_call: TRBJ2-7
cdr3_aa: CASSSVAHEQYF
cdr3_nt: TGTGCCAGCAGTTCCGTAGCCCACGAGCAGTACTTC

clone_size: few
v_call: TRBV2
d_call: TRBD1
j_call: TRBJ2-5
cdr3_aa: CATGRTGKETQYF
cdr3_nt: TGTGCCACAGGGAGGACAGGGAAAGAGACCCAGTACTTC

clone_size: few
v_call: TRBV9
d_call: TRBD2
j_call: TRBJ2-3
cdr3_aa: CASSPRLGAGEGPDTQYF
cdr3_nt: TGTGCCAGCAGCCCCCGTTTGGGAGCGGGAGAGGGCCCAGATACGCAGTATTTT

clone_size: .
v_call: TRBV29-1
d_call: .
j_call: TRBJ2-6
cdr3_aa: CSVAGWEQEISSGANVLTF
cdr3_nt: TGCAGCGTTGCCGGATGGGAGCAGGAGATAAGCTCTGGGGCCAACGTCCTGACTTTC